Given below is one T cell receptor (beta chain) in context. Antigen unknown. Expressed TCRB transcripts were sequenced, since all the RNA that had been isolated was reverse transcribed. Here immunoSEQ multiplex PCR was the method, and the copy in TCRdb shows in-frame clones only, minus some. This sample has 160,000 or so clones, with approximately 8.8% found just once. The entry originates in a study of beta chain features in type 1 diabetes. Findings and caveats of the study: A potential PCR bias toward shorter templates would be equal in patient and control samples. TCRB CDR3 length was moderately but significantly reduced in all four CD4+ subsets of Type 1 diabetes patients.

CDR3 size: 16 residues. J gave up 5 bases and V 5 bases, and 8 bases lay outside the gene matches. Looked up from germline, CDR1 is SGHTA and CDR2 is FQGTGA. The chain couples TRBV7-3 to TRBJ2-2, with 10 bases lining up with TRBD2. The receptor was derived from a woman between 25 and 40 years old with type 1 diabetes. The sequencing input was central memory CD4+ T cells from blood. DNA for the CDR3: TGTGCCAGCAGCCCTTGGGCTAGCGGGAGAACCGGGGAGCTGTTTTTT. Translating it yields CASSPWASGRTGELFF.